This TCR beta chain was sequenced for a study of T cell responses to AZD1222 COVID-19 vaccine. Study-level findings and limits: The donors showed a predominance of white British ancestry and of females, with possible underestimation of clonal diversity.

Remarks on this clone: Its antigen is not identified.

The repertoire was sequenced with immunoSEQ multiplex PCR; TCRdb's copy has only in-frame clones and lacks some. The sample contains around 120,000 clones, 84% of which appear only once. Trimming removed 8 bases from V and 8 bases from J, with 9 bases in between. The CDR3 sequence is 10 residues long. Germline V gene data show CDR1 as ENHRY and CDR2 as SYGVKD. This chain joins TRBV10-3 and TRBJ1-2, with D hard to call. The source material was peripheral blood, sampled 28 days after the second AZD1222 dose. This clonotype originated in an adult who received the AZD1222 COVID-19 vaccine. The CDR3 sequence: CAIGSSGYTF. The CDR3 DNA reads as TGTGCCATCGGGTCCTCAGGCTACACCTTC.